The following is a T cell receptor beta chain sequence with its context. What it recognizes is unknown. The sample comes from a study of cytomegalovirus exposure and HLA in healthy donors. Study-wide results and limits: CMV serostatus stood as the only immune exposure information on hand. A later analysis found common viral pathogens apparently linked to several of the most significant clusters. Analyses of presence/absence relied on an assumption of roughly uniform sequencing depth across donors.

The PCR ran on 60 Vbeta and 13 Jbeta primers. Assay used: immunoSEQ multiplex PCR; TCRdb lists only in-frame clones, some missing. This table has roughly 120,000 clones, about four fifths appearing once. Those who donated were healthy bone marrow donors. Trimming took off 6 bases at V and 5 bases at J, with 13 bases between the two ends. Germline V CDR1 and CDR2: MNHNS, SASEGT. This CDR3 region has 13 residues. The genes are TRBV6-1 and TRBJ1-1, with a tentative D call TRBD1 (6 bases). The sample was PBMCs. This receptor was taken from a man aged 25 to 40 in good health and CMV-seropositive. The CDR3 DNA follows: TGTGCCAGCAGGTACAACAGGGTAACTGAAGCTTTCTTT. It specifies CASRYNRVTEAFF.